This TCR beta chain was profiled in a study of post-analysis software for immune sequencing data. Looking at the study overall: Patients with relapsing-remitting, secondary progressive and progressive-relapsing multiple sclerosis courses were all represented.

In its sample, this clonotype was seen a few times. Its antigen is undetermined. The CDR3 covers 15 residues. Trimming pared 0 bases from V and 3 bases from J, leaving 12 bases between. The germline V gene encodes CDR1 MNHEY and CDR2 SVGAGI. Study results and caveats: Compared with controls, patients showed significantly lower normalized Chao1 diversity. Strong same-batch co-clustering of samples appeared with F measure clustering. Patients used four to six TRBV segments, including TRBV5-6, TRBV5-1 and TRBV20-1, more often than controls.

TCR beta libraries were prepared from cDNA with unique molecular identifiers. Input of roughly 1 to 11 million T cells yielded hundreds of thousands of cDNA molecules. TCRdb recomputed calls from the PCR reads with MiXCR, one row per CDR3 protein. The sample includes around 710,000 distinct CDR3 sequences, around 42% of them seen just once. The J gene is TRBJ2-7, the V gene TRBV6-5; D is unclear. The sample consisted of blood. This TCR came from a girl between 10 and 17 years old with multiple sclerosis. The DNA of the CDR3 is TGTGCCAGCAGTTACTCGAGTGACACGTACTACGAGCAGTACTTC. Translating it yields CASSYSSDTYYEQYF.